This is a list of T cell receptor beta chains from one sample in a study of shared T cell receptors in the human thymus. The data were produced by immunoSEQ multiplex PCR, yet TCRdb's version contains in-frame clones alone and is incomplete. The sample lists some 400,000 clones; around 93% were seen once. The specimen sequenced was thymocytes. The receptor source for this set is a human donor. Both conserved end residues are trimmed from each CDR3. Each record gives: J gene, V gene, CDR3 protein.

j_call: TRBJ2-7; v_call: TRBV7-9; cdr3_aa: ASSPGGGDSYEQY
j_call: TRBJ2-2; v_call: TRBV6-6; cdr3_aa: ASSLRHRITGELF
j_call: TRBJ2-1; v_call: TRBV29-1; cdr3_aa: SVEVVQGYAYNEQF
j_call: TRBJ2-7; v_call: TRBV2; cdr3_aa: ASIERESAGSYEQY
j_call: TRBJ1-2; v_call: TRBV12-5; cdr3_aa: ASGLVDGQDGLNYGYT
j_call: TRBJ2-1; v_call: TRBV7-2; cdr3_aa: ASSSFNGRARSSYNEQF
j_call: TRBJ1-2; v_call: TRBV25-1; cdr3_aa: ASSDRRDGYT
j_call: TRBJ2-7; v_call: TRBV20-1; cdr3_aa: SSGGSYEQY
j_call: TRBJ2-7; v_call: TRBV7-6; cdr3_aa: ASSLAGGTYEQY
j_call: TRBJ2-7; v_call: TRBV11-2; cdr3_aa: AIRHRESFQNEQY
j_call: TRBJ2-5; v_call: TRBV2; cdr3_aa: ASSRGLKETQY
j_call: TRBJ1-2; v_call: TRBV14; cdr3_aa: ASSQDKGALAGGYT
j_call: TRBJ2-2; v_call: TRBV5-4; cdr3_aa: ASSLVWTSADFANTGELF
j_call: TRBJ2-1; v_call: TRBV20-1; cdr3_aa: SAPLSGEQF
j_call: TRBJ2-1; v_call: TRBV5-1; cdr3_aa: ASSLADLVEQF